What follows is one T cell receptor beta chain and its context. The sample comes from a study of shared clonotypes between healthy human individuals. Sequencing used immunoSEQ multiplex PCR; TCRdb keeps in-frame clones, though not all of them. The table lists about 2.2 million clones, just under 95% of them singletons. This CDR3 comprises 12 residues. Between the trimmed V and J ends, which lost 0 bases and 5 bases, there was a span of 4 bases. Germline V gene lookup returns CDR1 MGHDK and CDR2 SYGVNS. Terminally differentiated effector memory CD45RA+ cells were left out of the naive CD8 fraction, which was CD45RO-negative and positively selected for CCR7.

The clonotype originates from a man aged 18-30 years in good health. Some clones in this sample may be carry-over from other donors' samples. The sample was naive CD8+ T cells from PBMCs. V gene TRBV25-1 combines with J gene TRBJ2-5; D remains ambiguous. The CDR3 nucleotides are TGTGCCAGCAGTGAATACCTGGAGACCCAGTACTTC. It is translated as CASSEYLETQYF.